This T cell receptor (beta chain) was recovered during a study of blood T cell repertoires in COVID-19. About the research overall: PBMCs, B-cell-depleted T cells, or T cells provided the cDNA or gDNA that made up the material.

V gave up 0 bases and J gave up 0 bases; unmatched junction bases: 3. This CDR3 has 16 residues. Germline V gene data show CDR1 as SGHRS and CDR2 as YFSETQ. How the authors handled the data: Counts of nucleated cells, estimated from reference gene primer amplification, were obtained. Some clones are missing from TCRdb's copy, which holds only in-frame ones; the method was immunoSEQ multiplex PCR. V and J calls plus clone size are reproduced from that table; the DNA served to infer D and trimming. The table includes about 400,000 clones, about 86% detected once. The rearrangement uses TRBV5-1 and TRBJ2-3; 8 bases are shared with TRBD2. The TCR was taken from a woman in her forties or fifties who had recovered from COVID-19. Input material: PBMCs or T cells enriched from blood (not recorded which). The CDR3 here is CASSLAQRGSTDTQYF. In nucleotides, the CDR3 is TGCGCCAGCAGCTTGGCCCAGCGGGGGAGCACAGATACGCAGTATTTT.